This paragraph reports one T cell receptor beta chain. The germline V gene has CDR1 SNHLY and CDR2 FYNNEI. Trimming shortened V by 7 bases and J by 0 bases, and 7 bases separated the two germline ends. This CDR3 is 13 amino acids long. The data were obtained in a study of technical replicates of blood from a few donors. Method: immunoSEQ multiplex PCR; TCRdb's copy keeps in-frame clones and lacks some. The repertoire holds 15,000 to 20,000 clones, over 70% seen once, with approximately 12% in the top ten. Specimen: PBMCs. The clonotype comes from a human donor in good health. This chain joins TRBV2 and TRBJ2-1; D gene ambiguous. CDR3 sequence: CASTVSSYNEQFF. The CDR3 nucleotides read TGTGCCAGCACCGTTAGCTCCTACAATGAGCAGTTCTTC.